These 2 T cell receptor beta chains were sequenced from one sample in a study of T cell responses to AZD1222 COVID-19 vaccine. Libraries were prepared by immunoSEQ multiplex PCR; TCRdb keeps only in-frame clonotypes and omits some of them. The data show 110,000 to 150,000 clones, 80% to 90% seen once. Sequencing was performed on peripheral blood, taken on day 0 of AZD1222 vaccination. Receptors originate from an adult in good health.

The chain couples TRBV3-1 (or the pseudogene TRBV3-2) to TRBJ1-1; D not certain. This CDR3 has 14 residues. Germline V lookup: CDR1 LGHDT, CDR2 YNNKEL (reference sequence). The V end was cut by 4 bases, the J end by 1 base, with 10 bases between. For the CDR3, the DNA is TGTGCCAGCAGCCCCTGGACGGCGAACACTGAAGCTTTCTTT. This translates into CASSPWTANTEAFF.

V is TRBV10-1 and J is TRBJ1-1; D unresolved. The germline gives CDR1 WNHNN, CDR2 SYGVQD (reference sequence). This CDR3 region has 12 residues. V lost 3 bases and J lost 4, with 6 bases in between. In nucleotides, the CDR3 is TGCGCCAGCAGTGAAGGTTTCACTGAAGCTTTCTTT. Translated: CASSEGFTEAFF.